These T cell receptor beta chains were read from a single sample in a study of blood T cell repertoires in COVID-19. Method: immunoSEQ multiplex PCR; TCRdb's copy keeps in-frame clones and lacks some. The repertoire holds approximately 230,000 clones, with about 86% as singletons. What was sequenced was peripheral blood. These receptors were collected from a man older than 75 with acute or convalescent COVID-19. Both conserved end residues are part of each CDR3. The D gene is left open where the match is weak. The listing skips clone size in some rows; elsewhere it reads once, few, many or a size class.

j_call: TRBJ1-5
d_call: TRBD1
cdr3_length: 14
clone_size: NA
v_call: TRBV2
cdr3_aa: CASSAGQGDQPQHF
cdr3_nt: TGTGCCAGCAGTGCAGGACAGGGGGACCAGCCCCAGCATTTT

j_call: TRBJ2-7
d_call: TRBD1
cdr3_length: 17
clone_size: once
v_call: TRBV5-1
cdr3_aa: CASSFGTGGLFPYEQYF
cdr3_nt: TGCGCCAGCAGCTTCGGGACAGGGGGCCTATTCCCCTACGAGCAGTACTTC

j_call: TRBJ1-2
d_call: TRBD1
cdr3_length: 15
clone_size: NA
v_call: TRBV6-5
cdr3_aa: CASSYYSGGNYGYTF
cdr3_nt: TGTGCCAGCAGTTACTACTCAGGGGGTAACTATGGCTACACCTTC

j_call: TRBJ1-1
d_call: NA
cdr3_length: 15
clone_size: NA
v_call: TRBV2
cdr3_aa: CASSDITGRGAEAFF
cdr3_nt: TGTGCCAGCAGCGACATCACAGGCCGGGGGGCTGAAGCTTTCTTT

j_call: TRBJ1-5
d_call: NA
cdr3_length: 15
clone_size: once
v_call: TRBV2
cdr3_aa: CASSEWGLTDQPQHF
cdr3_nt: TGTGCCAGCAGTGAATGGGGGCTGACCGATCAGCCCCAGCATTTT

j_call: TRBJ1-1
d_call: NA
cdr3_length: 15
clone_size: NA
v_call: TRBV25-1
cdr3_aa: CASSEEEGRGTEAFF
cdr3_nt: TGTGCCAGCAGTGAGGAGGAGGGGCGCGGAACTGAAGCTTTCTTT

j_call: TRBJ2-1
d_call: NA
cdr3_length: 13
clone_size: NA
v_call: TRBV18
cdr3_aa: CASSPQDYNEQFF
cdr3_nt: TGTGCCAGCTCACCGCAGGACTACAATGAGCAGTTCTTC

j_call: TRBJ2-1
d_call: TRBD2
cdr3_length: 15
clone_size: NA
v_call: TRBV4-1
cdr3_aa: CASSQALAGNNEQFF
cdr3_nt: TGCGCCAGCAGCCAAGCCCTAGCGGGTAACAATGAGCAGTTCTTC

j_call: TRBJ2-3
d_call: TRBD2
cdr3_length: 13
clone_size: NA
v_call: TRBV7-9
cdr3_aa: CASSLPGGDTQYF
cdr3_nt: TGTGCCAGCAGCTTACCGGGAGGAGATACGCAGTATTTT

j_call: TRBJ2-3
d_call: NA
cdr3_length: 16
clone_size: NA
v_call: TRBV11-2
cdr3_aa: CASSLGYRVGTDTQYF
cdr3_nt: TGTGCCAGCAGCTTAGGGTACAGGGTAGGCACAGATACGCAGTATTTT

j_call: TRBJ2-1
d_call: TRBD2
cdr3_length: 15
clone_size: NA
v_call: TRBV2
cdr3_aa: CASSERGLESNEQFF
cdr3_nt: TGTGCCAGCAGTGAAAGGGGACTAGAGTCAAATGAGCAGTTCTTC

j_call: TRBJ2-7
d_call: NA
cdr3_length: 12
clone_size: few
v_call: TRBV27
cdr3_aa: CASSSPAYEQYF
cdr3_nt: TGTGCCAGCAGTTCCCCGGCCTACGAGCAGTACTTC

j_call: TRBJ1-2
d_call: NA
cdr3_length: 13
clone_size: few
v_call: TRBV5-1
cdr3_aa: CASSLAGRYGYTF
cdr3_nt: TGCGCCAGCAGCTTGGCCGGGAGGTATGGCTACACCTTC

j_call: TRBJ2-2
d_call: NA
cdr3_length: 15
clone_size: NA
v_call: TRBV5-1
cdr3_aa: CASSLTGSNTGELFF
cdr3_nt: TGCGCCAGCAGCTTGACAGGGTCGAACACCGGGGAGCTGTTTTTT

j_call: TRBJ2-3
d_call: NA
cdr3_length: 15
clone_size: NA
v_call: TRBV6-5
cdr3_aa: CASTTPGLSTDTQYF
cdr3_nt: TGTGCCAGCACGACTCCCGGACTTAGCACAGATACGCAGTATTTT

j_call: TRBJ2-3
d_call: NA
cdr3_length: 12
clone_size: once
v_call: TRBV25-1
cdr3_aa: CASRSGADTQYF
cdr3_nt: TGTGCCAGCAGGTCAGGGGCAGATACGCAGTATTTT

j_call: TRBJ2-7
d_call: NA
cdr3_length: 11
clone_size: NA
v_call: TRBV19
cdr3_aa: CASKGDGRIKF
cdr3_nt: TGTGCCAGTAAGGGGGACGGGAGGATTAAATTC

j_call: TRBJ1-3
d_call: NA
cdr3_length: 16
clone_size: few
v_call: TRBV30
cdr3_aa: CAWRALRTISGNTIYF
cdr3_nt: TGTGCCTGGAGAGCGCTCAGGACAATCTCTGGAAACACCATATATTTT

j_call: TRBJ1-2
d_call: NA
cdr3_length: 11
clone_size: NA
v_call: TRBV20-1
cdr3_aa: CSARDLSGYTF
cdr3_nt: TGCAGTGCTAGAGATCTGAGTGGCTACACCTTC

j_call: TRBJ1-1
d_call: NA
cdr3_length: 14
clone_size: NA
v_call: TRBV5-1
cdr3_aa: CASSDGLAGTEAFF
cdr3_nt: TGCGCCAGCAGCGACGGACTGGCGGGTACTGAAGCTTTCTTT

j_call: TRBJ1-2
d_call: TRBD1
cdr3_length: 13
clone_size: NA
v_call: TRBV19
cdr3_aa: CASSPGTGKRYTF
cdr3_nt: TGTGCCAGTAGTCCAGGGACAGGGAAACGCTACACCTTC

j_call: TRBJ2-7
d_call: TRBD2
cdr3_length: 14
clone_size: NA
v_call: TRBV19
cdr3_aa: CASRGVGGSYEQYF
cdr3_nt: TGTGCCAGTAGAGGAGTCGGGGGGTCGTACGAGCAGTACTTC

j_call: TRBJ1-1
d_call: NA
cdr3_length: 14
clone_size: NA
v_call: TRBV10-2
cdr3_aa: CASSDPGMNTEAFF
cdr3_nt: TGCGCCAGCAGTGACCCAGGGATGAACACTGAAGCTTTCTTT

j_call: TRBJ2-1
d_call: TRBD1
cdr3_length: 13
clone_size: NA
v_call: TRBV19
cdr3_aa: CASSTTGGNEQFF
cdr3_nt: TGTGCCAGTAGTACGACAGGGGGAAATGAGCAGTTCTTC

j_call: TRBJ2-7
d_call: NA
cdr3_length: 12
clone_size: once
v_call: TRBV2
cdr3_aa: CASSPFSYEQYF
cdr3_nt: TGTGCCAGCAGTCCCTTCTCCTACGAGCAGTACTTC

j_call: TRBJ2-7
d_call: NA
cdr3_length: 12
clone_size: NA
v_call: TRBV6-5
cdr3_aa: CASSYGRGVQYF
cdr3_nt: TGTGCCAGCAGTTACGGTAGGGGTGTGCAGTACTTC

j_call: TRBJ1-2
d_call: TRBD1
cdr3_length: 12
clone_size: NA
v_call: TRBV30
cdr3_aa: CAWSGPGTALHW
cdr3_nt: TGTGCCTGGAGTGGCCCTGGGACAGCCCTGCACTGG

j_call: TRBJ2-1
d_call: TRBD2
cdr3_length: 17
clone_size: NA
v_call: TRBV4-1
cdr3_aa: CASSQAFSGGPYNEQFF
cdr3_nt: TGCGCCAGCAGCCAAGCCTTTAGCGGGGGGCCCTACAATGAGCAGTTCTTC

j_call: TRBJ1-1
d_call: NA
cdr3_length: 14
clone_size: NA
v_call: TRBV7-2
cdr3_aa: CASSFSAGLTEAFF
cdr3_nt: TGTGCCAGCAGCTTTTCAGCAGGACTGACTGAAGCTTTCTTT

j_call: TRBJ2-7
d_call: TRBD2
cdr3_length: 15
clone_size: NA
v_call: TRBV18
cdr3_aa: CASSPPRLAGGEQYF
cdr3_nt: TGTGCCAGCTCACCACCGAGACTAGCGGGGGGGGAGCAGTACTTC

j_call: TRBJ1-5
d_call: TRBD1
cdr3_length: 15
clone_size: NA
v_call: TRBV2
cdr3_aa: CASSLQGGSNQPQHF
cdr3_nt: TGTGCCAGCAGCCTACAGGGGGGTAGCAATCAGCCCCAGCATTTT

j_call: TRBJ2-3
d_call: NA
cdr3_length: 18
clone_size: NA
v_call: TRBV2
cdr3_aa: CASSKSGRFEVARGTQYF
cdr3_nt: TGTGCCAGCAGCAAGTCCGGCCGGTTCGAGGTGGCTCGGGGTACGCAGTATTTT

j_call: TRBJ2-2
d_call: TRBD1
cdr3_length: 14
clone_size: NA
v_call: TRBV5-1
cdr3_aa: CASSRDRDDGELFF
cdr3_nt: TGCGCCAGCAGCCGGGACAGGGATGACGGGGAGCTGTTTTTT

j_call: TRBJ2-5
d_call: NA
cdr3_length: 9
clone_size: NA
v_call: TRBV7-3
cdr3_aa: CAPGVTQYF
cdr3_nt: TGTGCCCCCGGGGTGACCCAGTACTTC

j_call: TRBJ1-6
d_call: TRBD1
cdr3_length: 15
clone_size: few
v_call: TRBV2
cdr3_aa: CASRETGGASSPLHF
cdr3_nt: TGTGCCAGCAGGGAGACAGGGGGCGCGTCCTCACCCCTCCACTTT

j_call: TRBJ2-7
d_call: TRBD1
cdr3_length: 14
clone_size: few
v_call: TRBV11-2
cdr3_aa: CASSLGQGAYEQYF
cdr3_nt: TGTGCCAGCAGCTTAGGACAGGGGGCCTACGAGCAGTACTTC

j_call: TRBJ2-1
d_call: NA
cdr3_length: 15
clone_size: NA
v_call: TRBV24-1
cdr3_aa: CATSGEGGSYNEQFF
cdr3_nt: TGTGCCACCAGTGGAGAGGGCGGCTCCTACAATGAGCAGTTCTTC

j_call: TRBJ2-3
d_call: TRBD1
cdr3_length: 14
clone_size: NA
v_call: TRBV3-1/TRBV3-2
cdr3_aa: CASSPQTGQDTQYF
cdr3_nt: TGTGCCAGCAGCCCCCAGACAGGGCAAGATACGCAGTATTTT

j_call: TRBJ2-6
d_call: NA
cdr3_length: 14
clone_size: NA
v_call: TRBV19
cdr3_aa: CASSRGPGANVLTF
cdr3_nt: TGTGCCTCATCCAGGGGACCTGGGGCCAACGTCCTGACTTTC

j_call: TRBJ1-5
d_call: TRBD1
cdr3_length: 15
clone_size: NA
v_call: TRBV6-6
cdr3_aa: CASSYPRGLNQPQHF
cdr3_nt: TGTGCCAGCAGTTACCCCAGGGGGCTCAATCAGCCCCAGCATTTT

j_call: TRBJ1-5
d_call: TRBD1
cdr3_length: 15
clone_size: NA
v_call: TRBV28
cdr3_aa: CASSPQTGRIGAQHF
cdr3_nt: TGTGCCAGCAGTCCCCAGACAGGGCGGATTGGGGCCCAGCATTTT

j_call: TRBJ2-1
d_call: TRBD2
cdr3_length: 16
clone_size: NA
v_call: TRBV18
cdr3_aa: CASSPRTSGTPNEQFF
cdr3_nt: TGTGCCAGCTCGCCGAGGACTAGCGGGACCCCCAATGAGCAGTTCTTC

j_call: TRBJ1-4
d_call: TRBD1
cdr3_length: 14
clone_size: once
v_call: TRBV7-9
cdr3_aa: CASSTDRGAEKLFF
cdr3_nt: TGTGCCAGCAGTACGGACAGGGGGGCAGAAAAACTGTTTTTT

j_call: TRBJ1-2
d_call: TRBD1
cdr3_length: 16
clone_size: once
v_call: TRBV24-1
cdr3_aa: CATSGPDRGDNYGYTF
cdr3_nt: TGTGCCACCAGTGGTCCCGACAGGGGGGATAACTATGGCTACACCTTC

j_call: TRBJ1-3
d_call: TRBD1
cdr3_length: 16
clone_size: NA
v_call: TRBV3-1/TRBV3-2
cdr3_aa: CASSQDRANPGNTIYF
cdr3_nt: TGTGCCAGCAGCCAGGACAGGGCCAACCCTGGAAACACCATATATTTT

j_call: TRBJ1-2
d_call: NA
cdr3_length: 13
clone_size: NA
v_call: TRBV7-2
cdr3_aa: CASSSDRRYGYTF
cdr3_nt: TGTGCCAGCAGCTCTGACAGGCGGTATGGCTACACCTTC

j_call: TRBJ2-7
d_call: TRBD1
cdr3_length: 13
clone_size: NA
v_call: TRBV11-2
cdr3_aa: CASTTGGSYEQYF
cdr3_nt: TGTGCCAGCACGACAGGGGGATCCTACGAGCAGTACTTC

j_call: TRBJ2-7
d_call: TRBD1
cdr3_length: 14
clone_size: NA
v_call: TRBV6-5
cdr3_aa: CASRLQGSVNEQYF
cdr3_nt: TGTGCCAGCAGATTACAGGGGTCAGTCAACGAGCAGTACTTC

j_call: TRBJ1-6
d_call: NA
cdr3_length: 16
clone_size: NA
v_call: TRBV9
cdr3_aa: CASSVGPGGRNSPLHF
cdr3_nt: TGTGCCAGCAGCGTAGGCCCCGGGGGAAGGAATTCACCCCTCCACTTT

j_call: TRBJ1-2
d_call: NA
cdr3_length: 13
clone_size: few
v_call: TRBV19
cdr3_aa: CASSRGGNYGYTF
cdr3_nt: TGTGCCAGTAGTCGGGGGGGTAACTATGGCTACACCTTC

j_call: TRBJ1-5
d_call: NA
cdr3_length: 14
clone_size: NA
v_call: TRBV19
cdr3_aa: CASSMGAGKKPQHF
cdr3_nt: TGTGCCAGTAGTATGGGGGCAGGGAAGAAGCCCCAGCATTTT